The 7 T cell receptor beta chains below were found in one sample sequenced in a study of monozygotic twins with cystic fibrosis. TCRdb's table, derived via immunoSEQ multiplex PCR, lists solely in-frame clones and lacks some. Found here are tens of thousands of clones, roughly 90% of them singletons; the top ten hold roughly 0.89%. Sequencing was carried out using blood. The receptors shown here come from a girl aged 2-10 years with cystic fibrosis.

This clone was counted between two and nine times. The CDR3 DNA is TGCGCCAGCAGCCAAGATGGGAGGGGATTCTATGGCTACACCTTC. Its translation is CASSQDGRGFYGYTF. The V and J genes are TRBV4-1 and TRBJ1-2; maybe TRBD1 (5 bases). CDR1 is MGHRA, CDR2 YSYEKL, per germline. Trimming left V 0 bases short and J 4 bases short, with 12 bases between. The CDR3 covers 15 residues.

The chain couples TRBV19 to TRBJ1-5, with D tentatively TRBD1 (5 bases). The CDR3 has 16 amino acids. The ends were cut back, 3 bases at V and 0 bases at J, with 12 bases in the middle. Germline values: CDR1 LNHDA, CDR2 SQIVND (reference sequence). The CDR3 region has the DNA TGTGCCAGTAGTATCCCGGACATCTATAGCAATCAGCCCCAGCATTTT. Its protein is CASSIPDIYSNQPQHF. Based on the CDR3 plus reference TRBV19 and TRBJ1-5, the full variable domain is DGGITQSPKYLFRKEGQNVTLSCEQNLNHDAMYWYRQDPGQGLRLIYYSQIVNDFQKGDIAEGYSVSREKKESFPLTVTSAQKNPTAFYLCASSIPDIYSNQPQHFGDGTRLSIL.

This chain uses TRBV28 with TRBJ1-5; 7 bases map to TRBD1. Trimming removed 10 bases from V and 5 bases from J; junction bases left unmatched: 5. This CDR3 region has 12 residues. Germline V lookup: CDR1 MDHEN, CDR2 SYDVKM. CDR3 nucleotides: TGTGCCACCAGACAGGGATATCAGCCCCAGCATTTT. Its translation: CATRQGYQPQHF.

The chain recombines TRBV29-1 with TRBJ1-6; D remains unclear. Trimming stripped 7 bases from V and 7 bases from J, with 17 bases between. Germline CDR1 and CDR2: SQVTM and ANQGSEA. This CDR3 has 14 amino acids. Here the CDR3 reads CSDAGSFRNSPLHF. The CDR3, as DNA: TGCAGCGATGCAGGCAGCTTTCGGAATTCACCCCTCCACTTT.

The CDR3 sequence is CAWAGFSSPLHF. CDR3 coding DNA: TGTGCCTGGGCAGGATTCAGCTCACCCCTCCACTTT. The chain couples TRBV30 to TRBJ1-6, with D unresolved. The V gene lost 5 bases and the J gene lost 10 bases, with 12 bases spanning the gap. The length of the CDR3 is 12 residues. Germline CDR1 GTSNPN, CDR2 SVGIG (reference sequence).

In regard to this clone: At one end the junction does not follow the germline gene, possibly because of a read error. CDR3 loop: CASSESGLGQKSF. CDR3 sequence (DNA): TGCGCCAGCAGTGAGTCGGGGCTGGGACAGAAAAGCTTC. The V gene is TRBV10-2, the J gene TRBJ2-7, with 7 nucleotides matching TRBD1. This CDR3 is built from 13 residues. Looked up from germline, CDR1 is WSHSY and CDR2 is SAAADI.

The V and J genes are TRBV19 and TRBJ2-2, with D tentatively TRBD1 (5 bases). CDR1 and CDR2 (germline): LNHDA, SQIVND (reference sequence). V shed 10 bases and J shed 6 bases, with 21 bases lying between them. This CDR3 region has 15 residues. The chain's CDR3 is CATSPGQGIAGELFF. The CDR3, as DNA: TGTGCCACCTCACCCGGACAAGGGATTGCCGGGGAGCTGTTTTTT.